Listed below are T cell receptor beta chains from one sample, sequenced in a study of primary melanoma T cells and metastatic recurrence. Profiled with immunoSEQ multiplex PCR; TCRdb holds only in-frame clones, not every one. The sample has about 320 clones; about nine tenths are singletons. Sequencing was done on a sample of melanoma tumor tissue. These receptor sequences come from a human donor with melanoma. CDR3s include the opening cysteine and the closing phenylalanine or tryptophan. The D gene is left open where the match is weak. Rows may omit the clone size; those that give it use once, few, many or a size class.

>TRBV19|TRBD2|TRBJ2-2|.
TGTGCCAGTAGTATGGCCAGGGAGGGCACCGGGGAGCTGTTTTTT
CASSMAREGTGELFF
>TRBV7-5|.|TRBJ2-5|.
TGTGCCAGCAGCTTCATCGGGAGGGCGGGGGAGACCCAGTACTTC
CASSFIGRAGETQYF
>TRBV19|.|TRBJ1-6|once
TGTGCCAGTAGGACGGACGGAAGGGGGTTGTCACCCCTCCACTTT
CASRTDGRGLSPLHF
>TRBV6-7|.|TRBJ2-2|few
TGTGCCAGCAGGTCCCCCGGGGAGCTGTTTTTT
CASRSPGELFF
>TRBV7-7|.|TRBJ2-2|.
TGTGCCAGCAGCCGCGGGCGGTCCCACACCGGGGAGCTGTTTTTT
CASSRGRSHTGELFF
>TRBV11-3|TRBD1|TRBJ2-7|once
TGTGCCAGCAGTGGGGACAGGGCATCCTACGAGCAGTACTTC
CASSGDRASYEQYF
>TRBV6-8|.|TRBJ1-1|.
TGTGCCAGCAGTTCGGAGTACAGGGCAAACACTGAAGCTTTCTTT
CASSSEYRANTEAFF
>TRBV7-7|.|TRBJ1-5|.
TGTGCCAGCAGCTTAAGGGGTACGGGCAATCAGCCCCAGCATTTT
CASSLRGTGNQPQHF
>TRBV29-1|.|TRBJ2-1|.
TGCAGCGCCCGGTTGAACACGAATGAGCAGTTCTTC
CSARLNTNEQFF
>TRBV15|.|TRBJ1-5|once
TGTGCCACCAGCCCTCCTGGACGGGAAAGTGATCAGCCCCAGCATTTT
CATSPPGRESDQPQHF
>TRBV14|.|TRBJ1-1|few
TGTGCCAGCAGCCAAGCGAGAGGCTCTCGCCCTCGGGCTTTCTTT
CASSQARGSRPRAFF
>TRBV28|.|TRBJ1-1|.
TGTGCCAGCAGAGCCGGGCCCCCCAGACGCACTGAAGCTTTCTTT
CASRAGPPRRTEAFF
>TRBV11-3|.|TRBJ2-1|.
TGTGCCAGCAGCCCCGGGCGGGTGACTTACAATGAGCAGTTCTTC
CASSPGRVTYNEQFF
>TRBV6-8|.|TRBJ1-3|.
TGTGCCAGCAGTTCCCAGTACTCCGTGGGCACCATATATTTT
CASSSQYSVGTIYF
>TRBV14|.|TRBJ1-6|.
TGTGCCAGCAGCCAAGGGCACAGTATTTCACCCCTCCACTTT
CASSQGHSISPLHF
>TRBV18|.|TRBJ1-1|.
TGTGCCAGCTCACCAGTCGTTGAGGGCACTGAAGCTTTCTTT
CASSPVVEGTEAFF
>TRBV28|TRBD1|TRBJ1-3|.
TGTGCCAGCAGTTTGGGAGGACAGGCCCTCTCTGGAAACACCATATATTTT
CASSLGGQALSGNTIYF
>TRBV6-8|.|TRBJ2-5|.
TGTGCCAGCAGTTACTCTGAGGGAGGAGAGACCCAGTACTTC
CASSYSEGGETQYF
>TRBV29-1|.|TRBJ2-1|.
TGCAGCGTTAAGCGGTCCGGCTCCTACAATAAGCAGTTCTTC
CSVKRSGSYNKQFF
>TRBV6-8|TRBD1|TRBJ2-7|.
TGTGCCAGCAGTGGGACCGACAGGGGGACCTACGAGCAGTACTTC
CASSGTDRGTYEQYF
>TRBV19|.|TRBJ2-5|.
TGTGCCAGTAGTATCGGACGGGAGACCCAGTACTTC
CASSIGRETQYF
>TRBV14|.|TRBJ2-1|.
TGTGCCAGCAGCCAAGGACCGGAGTTCTATTACAATGAGCAGTTCTTC
CASSQGPEFYYNEQFF
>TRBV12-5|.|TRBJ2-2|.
TGTGCTAGTGGTTTGGTACCAAGGGGGAAGACCGGGGAGCTGTTTTTT
CASGLVPRGKTGELFF
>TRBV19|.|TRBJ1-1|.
TGTGCCAGTAAGCAGGGTCGGGATGTCACTGAAGCTTTCTTT
CASKQGRDVTEAFF
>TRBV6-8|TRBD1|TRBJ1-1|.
TGTGCCATCAGTGGGCTAGGACAGGGCAACACTGAAGCTTTCTTT
CAISGLGQGNTEAFF
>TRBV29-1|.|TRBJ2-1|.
TGCAGCGTTGAAGATAGGAGCAGGATACCTGGAAATGAGCAGTTCTTC
CSVEDRSRIPGNEQFF
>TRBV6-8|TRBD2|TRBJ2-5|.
TGTGCCAGCAGGCATAAACCAGGAGGTAGCGGGAGCCAAGAGACCCAGTACTTC
CASRHKPGGSGSQETQYF
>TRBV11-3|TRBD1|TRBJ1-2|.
TGTGCCAGCAGCTTCGACGGCAGGGGGCCTGGCTACACCTTC
CASSFDGRGPGYTF
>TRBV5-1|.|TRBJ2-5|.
TGCGCCAGCAGCCCCCGACTGCTAACCGAGACCCAGTACTTC
CASSPRLLTETQYF
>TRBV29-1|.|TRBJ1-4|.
TGCAGCGTTGTCGGGGGTCTCCCAACTAATGAAAAACTGTTTTTT
CSVVGGLPTNEKLFF
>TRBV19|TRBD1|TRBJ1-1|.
TGTGCCAGCTCCAGTTTCGCCAGGGGGACTGAAGCTTTCTTT
CASSSFARGTEAFF
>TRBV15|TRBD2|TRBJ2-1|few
TGTGCCACCAGCAGAGATGAAGGGGGACTAGACCACGATGAGCAGTTCTTC
CATSRDEGGLDHDEQFF
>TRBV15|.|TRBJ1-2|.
TGTGCCACCAGCAGAGATTCTGACAACTATGGCTACACTTTC
CATSRDSDNYGYTF
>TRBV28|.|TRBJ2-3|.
TGTGCCAGCACCCGCGTTCACTATCTCACAGATACGCAGTATTTT
CASTRVHYLTDTQYF
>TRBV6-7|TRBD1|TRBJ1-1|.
TGTGCCAGCAATCGGGACAGGGTGAACACTGAAGCTTTCTTT
CASNRDRVNTEAFF
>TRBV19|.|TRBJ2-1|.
TGTGCCAGTAGTATAGGGTGGTCGGAGCAGTTCTTC
CASSIGWSEQFF
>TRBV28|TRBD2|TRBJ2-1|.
TGTGCCAGCAGCTCCGGGACTAGCGATTACAATGAGCAGTTCTTC
CASSSGTSDYNEQFF
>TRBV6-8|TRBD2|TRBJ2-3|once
TGTGCCAGCCGAGATTTCCTGGGTAGCGGGCCCCGTTACCAGGGCGCAGATACGCAGTATTTT
CASRDFLGSGPRYQGADTQYF
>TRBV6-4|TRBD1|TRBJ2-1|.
TGTGCCAGCAGTCCGACCGGGACAGGGAACTACAATGAGCAGTTCTTC
CASSPTGTGNYNEQFF
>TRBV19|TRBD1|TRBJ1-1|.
TGTGCCAGTAGTATAGATAGACAGGGACCGAACACTGAAGCTTTCTTT
CASSIDRQGPNTEAFF
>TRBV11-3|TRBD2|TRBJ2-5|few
TGTGCCAGCAGCTTAGATCTAGCGGGAGGGACCCAGTACTTC
CASSLDLAGGTQYF
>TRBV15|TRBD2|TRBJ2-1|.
TGTGCCACCAGCAGAGGCAGTGGACTAGCGGGAGGAGGGCAGAGCTCCTACAATGAGCAGTTCTTC
CATSRGSGLAGGGQSSYNEQFF
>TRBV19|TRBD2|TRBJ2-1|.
TGTGCCAGTAGTAGGGCTAGCGGAAGCTCCTACAATGAGCAGTTCTTC
CASSRASGSSYNEQFF
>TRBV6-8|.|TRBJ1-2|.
TGTGCCAGCAGTTACTCGGTCGGAAGCTATGGCTACACCTTC
CASSYSVGSYGYTF
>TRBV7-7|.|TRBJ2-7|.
TGTGCCAGCAGCCAAGCCCGGGGTCCCTTCTACGAGCAGTACTTC
CASSQARGPFYEQYF
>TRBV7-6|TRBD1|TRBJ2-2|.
TGTGCCAGCAGCTTAAGAGGGACAGGGCCTTTAAACACCGGGGAGCTGTTTTTT
CASSLRGTGPLNTGELFF
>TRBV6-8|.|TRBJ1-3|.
TGTGCCATCAGTGCGGTTGGAAACACCATATATTTT
CAISAVGNTIYF
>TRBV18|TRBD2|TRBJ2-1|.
TGTGCCAGCTCACCGCCGAGACTAGCGGGGGGGAATGAGCAGTTCTTC
CASSPPRLAGGNEQFF
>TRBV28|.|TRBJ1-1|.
TGTGCCAGCAGGTCCCGGACAAAGGGGCGCGCCCTATATAACACTGAAGCTTTCTTT
CASRSRTKGRALYNTEAFF
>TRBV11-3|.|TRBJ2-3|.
TGTGCCAGCAGCTTACCAGGTTACCTCATCACAGATACGCAGTATTTT
CASSLPGYLITDTQYF